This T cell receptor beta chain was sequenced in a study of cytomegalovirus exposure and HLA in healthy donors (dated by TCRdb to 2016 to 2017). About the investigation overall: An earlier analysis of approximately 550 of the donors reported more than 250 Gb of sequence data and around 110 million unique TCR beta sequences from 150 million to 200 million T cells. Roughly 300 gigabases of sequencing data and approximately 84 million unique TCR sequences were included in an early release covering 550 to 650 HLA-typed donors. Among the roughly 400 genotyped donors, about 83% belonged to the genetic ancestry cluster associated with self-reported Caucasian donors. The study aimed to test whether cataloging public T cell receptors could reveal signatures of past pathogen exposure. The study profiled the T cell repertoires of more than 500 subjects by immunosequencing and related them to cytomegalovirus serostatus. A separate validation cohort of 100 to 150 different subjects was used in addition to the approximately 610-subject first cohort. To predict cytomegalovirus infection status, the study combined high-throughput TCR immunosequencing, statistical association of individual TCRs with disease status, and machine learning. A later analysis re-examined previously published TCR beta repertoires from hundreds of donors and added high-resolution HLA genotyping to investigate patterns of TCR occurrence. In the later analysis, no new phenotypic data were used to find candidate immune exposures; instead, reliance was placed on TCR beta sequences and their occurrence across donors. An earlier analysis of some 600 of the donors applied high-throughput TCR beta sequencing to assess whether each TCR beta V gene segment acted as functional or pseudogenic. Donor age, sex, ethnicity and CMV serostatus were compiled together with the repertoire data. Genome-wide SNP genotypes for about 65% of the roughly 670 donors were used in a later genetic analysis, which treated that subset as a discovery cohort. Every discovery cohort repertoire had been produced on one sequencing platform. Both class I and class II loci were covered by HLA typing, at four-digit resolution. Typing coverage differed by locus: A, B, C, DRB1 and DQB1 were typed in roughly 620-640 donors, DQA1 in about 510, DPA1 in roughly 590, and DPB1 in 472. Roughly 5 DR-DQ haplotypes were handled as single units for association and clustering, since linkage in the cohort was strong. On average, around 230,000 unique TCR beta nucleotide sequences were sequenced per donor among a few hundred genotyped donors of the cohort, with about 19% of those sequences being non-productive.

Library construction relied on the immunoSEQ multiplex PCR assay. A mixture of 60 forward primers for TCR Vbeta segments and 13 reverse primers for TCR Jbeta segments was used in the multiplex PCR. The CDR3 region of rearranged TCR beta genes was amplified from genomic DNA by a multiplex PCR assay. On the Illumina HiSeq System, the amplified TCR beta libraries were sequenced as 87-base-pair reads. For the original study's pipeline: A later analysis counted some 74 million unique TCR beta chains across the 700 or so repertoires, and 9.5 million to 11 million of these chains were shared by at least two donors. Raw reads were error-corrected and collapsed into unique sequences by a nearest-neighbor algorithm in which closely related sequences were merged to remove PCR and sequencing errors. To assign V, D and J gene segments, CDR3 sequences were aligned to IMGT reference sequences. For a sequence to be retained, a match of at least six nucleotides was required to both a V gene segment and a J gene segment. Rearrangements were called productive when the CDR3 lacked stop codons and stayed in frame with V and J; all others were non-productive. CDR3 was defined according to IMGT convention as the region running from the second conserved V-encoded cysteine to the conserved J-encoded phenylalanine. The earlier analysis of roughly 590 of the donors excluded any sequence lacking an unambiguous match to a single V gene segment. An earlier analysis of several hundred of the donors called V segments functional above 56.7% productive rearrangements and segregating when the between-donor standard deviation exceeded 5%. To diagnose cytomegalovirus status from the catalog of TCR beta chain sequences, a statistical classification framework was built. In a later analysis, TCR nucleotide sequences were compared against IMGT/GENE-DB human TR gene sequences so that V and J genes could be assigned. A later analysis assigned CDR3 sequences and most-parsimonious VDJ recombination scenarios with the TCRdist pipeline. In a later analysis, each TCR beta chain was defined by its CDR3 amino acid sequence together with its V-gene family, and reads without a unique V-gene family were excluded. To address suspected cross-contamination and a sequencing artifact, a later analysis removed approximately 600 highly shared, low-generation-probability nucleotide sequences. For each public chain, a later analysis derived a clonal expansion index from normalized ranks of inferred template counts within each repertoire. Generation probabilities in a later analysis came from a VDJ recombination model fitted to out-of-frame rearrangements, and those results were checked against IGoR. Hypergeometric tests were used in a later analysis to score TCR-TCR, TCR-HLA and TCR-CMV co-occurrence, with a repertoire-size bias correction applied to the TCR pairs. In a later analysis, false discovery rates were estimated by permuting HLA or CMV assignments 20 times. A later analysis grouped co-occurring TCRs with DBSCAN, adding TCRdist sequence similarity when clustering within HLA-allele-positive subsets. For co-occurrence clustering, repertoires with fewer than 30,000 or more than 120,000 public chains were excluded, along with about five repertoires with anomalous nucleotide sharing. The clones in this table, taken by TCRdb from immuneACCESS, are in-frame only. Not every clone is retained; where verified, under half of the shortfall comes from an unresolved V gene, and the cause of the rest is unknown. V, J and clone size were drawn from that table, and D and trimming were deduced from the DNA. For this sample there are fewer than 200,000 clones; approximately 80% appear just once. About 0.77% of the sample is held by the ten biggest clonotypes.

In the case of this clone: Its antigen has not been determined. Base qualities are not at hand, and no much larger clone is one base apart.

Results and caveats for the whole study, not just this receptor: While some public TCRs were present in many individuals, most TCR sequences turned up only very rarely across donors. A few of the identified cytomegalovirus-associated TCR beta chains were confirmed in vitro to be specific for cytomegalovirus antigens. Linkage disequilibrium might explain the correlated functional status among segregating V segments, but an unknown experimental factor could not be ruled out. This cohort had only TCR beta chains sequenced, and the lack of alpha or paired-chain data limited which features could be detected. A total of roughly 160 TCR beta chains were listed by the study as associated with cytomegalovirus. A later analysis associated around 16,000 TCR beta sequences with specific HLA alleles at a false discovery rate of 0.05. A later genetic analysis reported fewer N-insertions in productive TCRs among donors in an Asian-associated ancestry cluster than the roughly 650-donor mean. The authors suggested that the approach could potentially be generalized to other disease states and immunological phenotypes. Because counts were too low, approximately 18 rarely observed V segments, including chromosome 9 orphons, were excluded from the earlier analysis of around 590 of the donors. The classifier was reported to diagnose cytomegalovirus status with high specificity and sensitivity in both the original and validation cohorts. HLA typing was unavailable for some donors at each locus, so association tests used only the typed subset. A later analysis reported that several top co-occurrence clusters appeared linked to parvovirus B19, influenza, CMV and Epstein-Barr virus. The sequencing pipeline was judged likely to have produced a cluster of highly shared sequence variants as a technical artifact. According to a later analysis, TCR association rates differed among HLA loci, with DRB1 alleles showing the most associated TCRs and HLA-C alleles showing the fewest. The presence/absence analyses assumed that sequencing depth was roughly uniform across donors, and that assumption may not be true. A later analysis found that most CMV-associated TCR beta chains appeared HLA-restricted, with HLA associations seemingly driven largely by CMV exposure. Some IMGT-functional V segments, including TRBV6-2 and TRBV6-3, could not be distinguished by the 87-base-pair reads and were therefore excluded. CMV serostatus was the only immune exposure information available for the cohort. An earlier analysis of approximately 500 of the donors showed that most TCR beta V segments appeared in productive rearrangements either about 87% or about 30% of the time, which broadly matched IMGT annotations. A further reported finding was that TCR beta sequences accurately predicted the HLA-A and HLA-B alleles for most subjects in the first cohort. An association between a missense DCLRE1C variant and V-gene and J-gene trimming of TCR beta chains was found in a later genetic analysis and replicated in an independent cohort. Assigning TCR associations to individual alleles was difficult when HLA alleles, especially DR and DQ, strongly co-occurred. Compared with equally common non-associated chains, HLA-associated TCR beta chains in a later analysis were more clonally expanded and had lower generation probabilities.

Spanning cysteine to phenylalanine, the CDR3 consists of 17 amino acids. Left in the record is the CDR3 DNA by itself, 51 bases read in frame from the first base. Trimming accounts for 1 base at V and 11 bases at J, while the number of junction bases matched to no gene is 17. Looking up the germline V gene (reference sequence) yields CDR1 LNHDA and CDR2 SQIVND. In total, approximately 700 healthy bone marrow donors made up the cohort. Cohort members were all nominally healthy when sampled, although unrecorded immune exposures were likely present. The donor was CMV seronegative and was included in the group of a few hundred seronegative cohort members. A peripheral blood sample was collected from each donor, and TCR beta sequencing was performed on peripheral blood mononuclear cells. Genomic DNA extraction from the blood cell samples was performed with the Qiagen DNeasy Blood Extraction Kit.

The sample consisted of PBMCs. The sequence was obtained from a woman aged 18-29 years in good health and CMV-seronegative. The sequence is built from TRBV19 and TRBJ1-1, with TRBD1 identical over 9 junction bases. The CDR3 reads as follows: CASSIVKGTGLRGDAFF. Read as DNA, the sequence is TGTGCCAGTAGTATAGTAAAGGGGACAGGGCTCCGCGGAGATGCTTTCTTT.